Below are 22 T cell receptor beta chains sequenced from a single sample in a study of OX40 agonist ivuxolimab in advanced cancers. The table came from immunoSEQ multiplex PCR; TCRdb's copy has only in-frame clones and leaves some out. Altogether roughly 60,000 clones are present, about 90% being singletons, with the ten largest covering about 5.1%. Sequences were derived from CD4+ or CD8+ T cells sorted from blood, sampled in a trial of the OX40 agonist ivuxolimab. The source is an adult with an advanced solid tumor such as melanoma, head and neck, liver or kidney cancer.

In DNA form, the CDR3 reads TGTGCCAGCAGCTTAGGCGGAACCACTGCTGAAGCTTTCTTT. Residues: CASSLGGTTAEAFF. The rearrangement links TRBV11-3 to TRBJ1-1, with D hard to call. Per the germline V gene, CDR1 is SGHNT and CDR2 is YENEEA. The CDR3 covers 14 residues. V shed 1 base and J shed 6 bases, with 12 bases lying between them. The complete variable domain, with remaining parts taken from reference TRBV11-3 and TRBJ1-1, reads EAGVVQSPRYKIIEKKQPVAFWCNPISGHNTLYWYLQNLGQGPELLIRYENEEAVDDSQLPKDRFSAERLKGVDSTLKIQPAELGDSAVYLCASSLGGTTAEAFFGQGTRLTVV.

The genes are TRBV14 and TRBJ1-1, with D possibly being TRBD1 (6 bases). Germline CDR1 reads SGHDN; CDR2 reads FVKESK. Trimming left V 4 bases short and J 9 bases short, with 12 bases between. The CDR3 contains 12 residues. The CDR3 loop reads CASSPDRVKAFF. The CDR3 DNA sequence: TGTGCCAGCAGCCCGGACAGAGTAAAAGCTTTCTTT.

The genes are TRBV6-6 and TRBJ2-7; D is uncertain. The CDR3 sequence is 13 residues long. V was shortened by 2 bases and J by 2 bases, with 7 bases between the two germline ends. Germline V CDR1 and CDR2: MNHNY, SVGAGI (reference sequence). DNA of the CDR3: TGTGCCAGCAGTTACGGCAGCACCTACGAGCAGTACTTC. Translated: CASSYGSTYEQYF.

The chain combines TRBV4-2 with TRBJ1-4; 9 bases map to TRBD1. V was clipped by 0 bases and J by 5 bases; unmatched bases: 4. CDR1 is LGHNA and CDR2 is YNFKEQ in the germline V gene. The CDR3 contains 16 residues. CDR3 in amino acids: CASSQEYGTGNEKLFF. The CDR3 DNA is TGTGCCAGCAGCCAAGAGTATGGGACAGGGAATGAAAAACTGTTTTTT.

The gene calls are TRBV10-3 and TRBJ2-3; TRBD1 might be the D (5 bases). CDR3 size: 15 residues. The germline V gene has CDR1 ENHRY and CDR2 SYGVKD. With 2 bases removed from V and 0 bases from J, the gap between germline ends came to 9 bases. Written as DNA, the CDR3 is TGTGCCATCAGTGAGCGGGCAGGGAGCACAGATACGCAGTATTTT. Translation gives CAISERAGSTDTQYF.

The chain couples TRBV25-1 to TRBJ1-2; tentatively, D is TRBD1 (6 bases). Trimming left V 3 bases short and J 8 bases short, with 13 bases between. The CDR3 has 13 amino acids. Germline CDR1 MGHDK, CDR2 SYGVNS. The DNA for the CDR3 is TGTGCCAGCAGTGACAGGGGAGGAGCCGGCTACACCTTC. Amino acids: CASSDRGGAGYTF.

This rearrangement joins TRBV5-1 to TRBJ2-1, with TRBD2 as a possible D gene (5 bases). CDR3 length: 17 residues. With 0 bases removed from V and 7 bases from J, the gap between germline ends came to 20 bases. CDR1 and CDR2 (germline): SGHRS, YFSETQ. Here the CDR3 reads CASSLGASSSPGNEQFF. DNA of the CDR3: TGCGCCAGCAGCTTGGGTGCTAGCTCCTCGCCTGGGAATGAGCAGTTCTTC.

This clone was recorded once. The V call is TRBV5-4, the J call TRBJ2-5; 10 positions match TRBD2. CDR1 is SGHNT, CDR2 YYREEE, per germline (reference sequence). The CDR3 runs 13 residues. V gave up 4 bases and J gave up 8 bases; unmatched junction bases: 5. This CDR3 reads CASSQGTSETQYF. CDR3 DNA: TGTGCCAGCAGCCAGGGGACTAGCGAAACCCAGTACTTC. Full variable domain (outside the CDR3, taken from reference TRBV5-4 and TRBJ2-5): ETGVTQSPTHLIKTRGQQVTLRCSSQSGHNTVSWYQQALGQGPQFIFQYYREEENGRGNFPPRFSGLQFPNYSSELNVNALELDDSALYLCASSQGTSETQYFGPGTRLLVL.

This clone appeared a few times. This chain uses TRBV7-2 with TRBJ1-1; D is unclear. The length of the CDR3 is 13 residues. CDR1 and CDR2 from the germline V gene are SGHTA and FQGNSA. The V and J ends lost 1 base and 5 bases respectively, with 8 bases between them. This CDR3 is CASSLVGTTEAFF. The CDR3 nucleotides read TGTGCCAGCAGCTTAGTAGGTACGACTGAAGCTTTCTTT. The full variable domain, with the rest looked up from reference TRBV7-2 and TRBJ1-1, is GAGVSQSPSNKVTEKGKDVELRCDPISGHTALYWYRQSLGQGLEFLIYFQGNSAPDKSGLPSDRFSAERTGGSVSTLTIQRTQQEDSAVYLCASSLVGTTEAFFGQGTRLTVV.

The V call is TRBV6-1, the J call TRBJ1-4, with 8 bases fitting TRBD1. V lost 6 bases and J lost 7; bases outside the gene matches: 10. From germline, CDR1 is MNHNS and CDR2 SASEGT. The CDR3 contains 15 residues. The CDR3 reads CASRDRTGWSEKLFF. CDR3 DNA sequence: TGTGCCAGCAGAGATAGGACAGGGTGGAGTGAAAAACTGTTTTTT.

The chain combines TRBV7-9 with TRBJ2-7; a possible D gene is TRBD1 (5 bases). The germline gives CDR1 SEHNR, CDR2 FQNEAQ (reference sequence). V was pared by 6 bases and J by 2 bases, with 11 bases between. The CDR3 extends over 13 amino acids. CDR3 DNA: TGTGCCAGCAGTCAACCAGGGCCCTACGAGCAGTACTTC. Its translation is CASSQPGPYEQYF. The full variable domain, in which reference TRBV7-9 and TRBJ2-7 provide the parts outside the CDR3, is DTGVSQNPRHKITKRGQNVTFRCDPISEHNRLYWYRQTLGQGPEFLTYFQNEAQLEKSRLLSDRFSAERPKGSFSTLEIQRTEQGDSAMYLCASSQPGPYEQYFGPGTRLTVT.

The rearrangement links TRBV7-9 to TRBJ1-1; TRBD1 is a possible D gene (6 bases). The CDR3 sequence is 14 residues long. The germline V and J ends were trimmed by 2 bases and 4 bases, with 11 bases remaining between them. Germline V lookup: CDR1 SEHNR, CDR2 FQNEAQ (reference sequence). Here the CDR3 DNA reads TGTGCCAGCAGCTTAAAACAGGGTGGCACTGAAGCTTTCTTT. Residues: CASSLKQGGTEAFF.

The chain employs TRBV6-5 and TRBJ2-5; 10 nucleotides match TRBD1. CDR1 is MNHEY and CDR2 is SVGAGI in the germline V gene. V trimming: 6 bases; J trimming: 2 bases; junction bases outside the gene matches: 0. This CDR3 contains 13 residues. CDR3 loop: CASRGQGQETQYF. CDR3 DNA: TGTGCCAGCAGGGGACAGGGGCAAGAGACCCAGTACTTC.

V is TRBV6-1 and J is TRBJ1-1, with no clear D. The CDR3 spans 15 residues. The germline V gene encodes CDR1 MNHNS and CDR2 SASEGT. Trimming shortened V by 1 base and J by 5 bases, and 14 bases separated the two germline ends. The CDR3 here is CASSEEASGWTEAFF. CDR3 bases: TGTGCCAGCAGTGAAGAAGCGTCGGGCTGGACTGAAGCTTTCTTT.

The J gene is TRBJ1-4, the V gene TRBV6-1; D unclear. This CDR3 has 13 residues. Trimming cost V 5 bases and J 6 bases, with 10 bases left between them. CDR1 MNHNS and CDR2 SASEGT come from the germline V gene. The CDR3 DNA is TGTGCCAGCAGTCCCCTAAGTGATGAAAAACTGTTTTTT. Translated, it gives CASSPLSDEKLFF.

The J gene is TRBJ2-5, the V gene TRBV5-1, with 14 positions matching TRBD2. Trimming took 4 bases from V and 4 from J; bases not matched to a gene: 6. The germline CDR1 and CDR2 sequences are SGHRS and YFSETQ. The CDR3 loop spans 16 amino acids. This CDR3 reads CASSHGTSGRGETQYF. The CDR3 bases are TGCGCCAGCAGCCACGGGACTAGCGGGAGAGGAGAGACCCAGTACTTC.

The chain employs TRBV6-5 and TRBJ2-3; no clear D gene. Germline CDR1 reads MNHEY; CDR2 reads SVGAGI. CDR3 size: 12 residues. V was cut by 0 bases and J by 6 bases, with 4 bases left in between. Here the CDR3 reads CASSYSGDTQYF. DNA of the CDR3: TGTGCCAGCAGTTACTCGGGGGATACGCAGTATTTT.

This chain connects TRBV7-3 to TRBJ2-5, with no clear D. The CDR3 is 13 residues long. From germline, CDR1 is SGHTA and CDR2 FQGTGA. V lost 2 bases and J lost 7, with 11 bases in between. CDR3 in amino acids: CASSLDDRGTQYF. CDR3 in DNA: TGTGCCAGCAGCTTAGACGACCGAGGGACCCAGTACTTC.

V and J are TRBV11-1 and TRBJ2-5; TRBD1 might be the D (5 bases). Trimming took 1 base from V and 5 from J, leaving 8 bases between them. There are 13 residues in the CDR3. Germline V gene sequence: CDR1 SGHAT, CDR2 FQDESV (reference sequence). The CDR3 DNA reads TGTGCCAGCAGCTTAGGGGGCTTGGAGACCCAGTACTTC. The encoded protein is CASSLGGLETQYF.

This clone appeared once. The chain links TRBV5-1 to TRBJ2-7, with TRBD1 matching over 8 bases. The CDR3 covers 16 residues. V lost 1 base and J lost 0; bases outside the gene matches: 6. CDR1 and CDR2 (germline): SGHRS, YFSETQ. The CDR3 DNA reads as TGCGCCAGCAGCTTGTTCACCGGGACAGGCTCCTACGAGCAGTACTTC. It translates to CASSLFTGTGSYEQYF.

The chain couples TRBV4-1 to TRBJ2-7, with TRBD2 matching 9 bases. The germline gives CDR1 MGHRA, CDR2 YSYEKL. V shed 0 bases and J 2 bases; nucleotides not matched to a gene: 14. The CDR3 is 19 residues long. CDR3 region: CASSQDDDSGSARTYEQYF. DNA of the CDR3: TGCGCCAGCAGCCAAGATGACGATAGCGGGAGCGCCAGGACCTACGAGCAGTACTTC.

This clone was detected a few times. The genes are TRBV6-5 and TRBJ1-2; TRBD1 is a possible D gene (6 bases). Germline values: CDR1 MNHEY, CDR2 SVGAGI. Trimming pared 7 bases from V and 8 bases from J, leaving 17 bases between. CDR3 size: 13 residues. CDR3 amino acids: CASTAGAGWGYTF. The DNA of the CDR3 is TGTGCCAGCACGGCAGGGGCAGGATGGGGCTACACCTTC.